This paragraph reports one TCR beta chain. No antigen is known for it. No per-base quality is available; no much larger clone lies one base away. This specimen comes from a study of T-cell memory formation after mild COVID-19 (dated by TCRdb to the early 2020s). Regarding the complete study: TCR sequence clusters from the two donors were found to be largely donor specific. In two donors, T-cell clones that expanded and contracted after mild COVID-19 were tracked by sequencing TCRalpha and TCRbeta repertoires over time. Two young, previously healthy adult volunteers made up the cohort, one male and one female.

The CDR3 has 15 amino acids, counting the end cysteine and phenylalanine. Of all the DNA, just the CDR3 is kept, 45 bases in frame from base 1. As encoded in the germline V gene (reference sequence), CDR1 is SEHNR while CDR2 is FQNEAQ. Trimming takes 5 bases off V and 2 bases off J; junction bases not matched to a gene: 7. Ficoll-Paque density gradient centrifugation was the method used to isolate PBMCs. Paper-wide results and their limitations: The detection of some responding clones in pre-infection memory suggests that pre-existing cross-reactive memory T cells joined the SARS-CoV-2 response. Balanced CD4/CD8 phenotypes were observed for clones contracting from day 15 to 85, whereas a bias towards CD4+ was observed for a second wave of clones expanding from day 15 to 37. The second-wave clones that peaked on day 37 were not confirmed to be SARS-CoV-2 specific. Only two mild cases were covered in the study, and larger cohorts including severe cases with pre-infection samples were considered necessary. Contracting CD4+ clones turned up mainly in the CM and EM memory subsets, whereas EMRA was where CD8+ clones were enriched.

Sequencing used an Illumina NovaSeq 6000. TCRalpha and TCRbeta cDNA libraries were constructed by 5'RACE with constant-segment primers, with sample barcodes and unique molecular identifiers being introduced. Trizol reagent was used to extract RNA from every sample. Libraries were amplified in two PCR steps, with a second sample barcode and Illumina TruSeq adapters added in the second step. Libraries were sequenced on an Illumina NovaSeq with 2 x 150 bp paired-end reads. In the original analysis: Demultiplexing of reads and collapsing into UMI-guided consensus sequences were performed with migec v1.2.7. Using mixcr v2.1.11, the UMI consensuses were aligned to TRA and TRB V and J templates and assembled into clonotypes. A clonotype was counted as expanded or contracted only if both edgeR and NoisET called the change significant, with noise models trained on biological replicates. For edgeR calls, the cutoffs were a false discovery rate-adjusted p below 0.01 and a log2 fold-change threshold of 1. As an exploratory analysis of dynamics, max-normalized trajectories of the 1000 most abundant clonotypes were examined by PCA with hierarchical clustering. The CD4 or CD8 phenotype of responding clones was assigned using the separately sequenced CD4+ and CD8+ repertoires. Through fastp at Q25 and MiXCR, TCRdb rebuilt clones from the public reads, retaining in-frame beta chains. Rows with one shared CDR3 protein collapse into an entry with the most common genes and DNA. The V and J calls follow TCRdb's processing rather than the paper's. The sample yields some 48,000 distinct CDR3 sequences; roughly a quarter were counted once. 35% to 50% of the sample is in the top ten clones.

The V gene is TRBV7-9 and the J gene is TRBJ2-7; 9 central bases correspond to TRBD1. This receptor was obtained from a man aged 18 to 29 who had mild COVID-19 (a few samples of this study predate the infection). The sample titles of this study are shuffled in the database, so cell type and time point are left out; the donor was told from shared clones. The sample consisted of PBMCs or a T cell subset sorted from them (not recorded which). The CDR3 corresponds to CASSQSGTGTYEQYF. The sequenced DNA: TGTGCCAGCAGCCAATCCGGGACAGGGACCTACGAGCAGTACTTC.